Described below is a single T cell receptor beta chain sequence and its context. Its antigen remains unknown. This specimen comes from a study of PD-1 blockade in mismatch repair-deficient tumors. Study-level information: Patients had about 13 mismatch repair-deficient cancer types and were previously treated and progressing.

Clones were read by immunoSEQ multiplex PCR, and TCRdb kept only the in-frame ones, dropping some. The sample lists under 95,000 clones; about 84% were seen once. Mismatch repair deficiency was confirmed in all patients, by PCR or immunohistochemistry. The TCR-sequenced patients were a few responders to pembrolizumab. V lost 2 bases, J lost 5 bases, and 8 bases stayed unmatched. The CDR3 is 16 amino acids. CDR1 and CDR2 (germline): SGHNT, YYREEE (reference sequence). Study-level findings and limits: Rapid post-treatment expansion, then contraction, generally preceding radiologic response, marked tumor-resident clones.

The chain joins TRBV5-4 to TRBJ2-2; 8 bases are shared with TRBD2. The sequencing here drew on peripheral blood, taken 12 weeks after starting pembrolizumab. This receptor was taken from an adult with mismatch repair-deficient cancer. The CDR3 reads CASSLPAGEETGELFF. The CDR3 bases are TGTGCCAGCAGCTTACCAGCGGGAGAAGAAACCGGGGAGCTGTTTTTT.